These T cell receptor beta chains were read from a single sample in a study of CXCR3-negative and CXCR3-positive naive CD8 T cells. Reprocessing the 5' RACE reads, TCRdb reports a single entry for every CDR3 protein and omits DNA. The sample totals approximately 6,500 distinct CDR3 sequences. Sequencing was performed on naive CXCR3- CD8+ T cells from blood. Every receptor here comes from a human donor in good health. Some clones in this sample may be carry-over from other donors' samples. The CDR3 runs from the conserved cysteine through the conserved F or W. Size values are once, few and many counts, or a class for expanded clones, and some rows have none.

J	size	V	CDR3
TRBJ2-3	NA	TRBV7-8	CASSRAGGSTDTQYF
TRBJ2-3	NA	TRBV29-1	CSVVGLPSTDTQYF
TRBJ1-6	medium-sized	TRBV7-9	CASSLGDNSPLHF
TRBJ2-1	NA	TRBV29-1	CSVETENNEQFF
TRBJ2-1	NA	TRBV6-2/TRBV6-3	CASTHRTGVYNEQFF
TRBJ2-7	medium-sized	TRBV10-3	CAISESEADRSSEQYF
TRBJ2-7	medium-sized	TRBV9	CASSVGQASYEQYF
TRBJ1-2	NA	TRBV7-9	CASSLDSNYGYTF
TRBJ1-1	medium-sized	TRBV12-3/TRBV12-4	CASSFFDIKNTEAFF
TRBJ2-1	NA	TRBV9	CASSVYQYNEQFF
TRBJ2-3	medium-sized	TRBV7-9	CATFQPGQGSGDTQYF
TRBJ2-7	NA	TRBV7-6	CASSLTAGNEQYF
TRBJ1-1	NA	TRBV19	CATSTGAGTEAFF
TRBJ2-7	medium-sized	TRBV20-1	CSAREQGATYSYEQYF
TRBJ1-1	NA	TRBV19	CATRIQAHTEAFF
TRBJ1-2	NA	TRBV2	CANPGTASPNYGYTF
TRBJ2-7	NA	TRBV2	CASSEMGTTYEQYF
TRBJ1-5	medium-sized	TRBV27	CASRIGTGVNQPQHF
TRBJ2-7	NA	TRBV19	CASSNRGDEQYF
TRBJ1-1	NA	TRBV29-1	CSVENGMGWTEAFF
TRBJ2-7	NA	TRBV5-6	CASSSGQGSSYEQYF
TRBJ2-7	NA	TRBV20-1	CSARKSTSGYEQYF
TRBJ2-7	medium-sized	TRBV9	CASSLTGTLSEQYF
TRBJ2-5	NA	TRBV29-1	CSVEMAGGQETQYF
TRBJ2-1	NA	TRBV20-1	CSARGTNQRGVYNEQFF
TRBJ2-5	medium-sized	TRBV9	CASSVDTSQETQYF